The 25 T cell receptor beta chains given below trace back to one sample, sequenced in a study of blood T cell repertoires in COVID-19. The method was immunoSEQ multiplex PCR; TCRdb's version includes in-frame clones alone and lacks a portion of them. The repertoire holds around 120,000 clones, about 90% seen once, with about 4% in the top ten. What was sequenced was peripheral blood. These receptors were collected from a woman aged 60 to 75 with COVID-19, enrolled during active disease.

V and J are TRBV27 and TRBJ1-4, with D perhaps matching TRBD1 (5 bases). This CDR3 contains 12 residues. Germline V lookup: CDR1 MNHEY, CDR2 SMNVEV (reference sequence). Trimming pared 5 bases from V and 10 bases from J, leaving 11 bases between. CDR3 nucleotide sequence: TGTGCCAGCAGTCCGGACATGGTAAAACTGTTTTTT. Its translation is CASSPDMVKLFF. The full variable domain, in which reference TRBV27 and TRBJ1-4 provide the parts outside the CDR3, is EAQVTQNPRYLITVTGKKLTVTCSQNMNHEYMSWYRQDPGLGLRQIYYSMNVEVTDKGDVPEGYKVSRKEKRNFPLILESPSPNQTSLYFCASSPDMVKLFFGSGTQLSVL.

This clone was recorded once. The chain employs TRBV4-1 and TRBJ2-7; tentative D call: TRBD2 (5 bases). CDR1 is MGHRA, CDR2 YSYEKL, per germline. Trimming removed 1 base at V and 12 bases at J, with 13 bases between. The CDR3 has 12 residues. DNA of the CDR3: TGCGCCAGCAGCCAAGCCGAGCCCGAGGGGTACTTC. It encodes CASSQAEPEGYF.

The V gene is TRBV2, the J gene TRBJ2-1; TRBD2 aligns across 10 bases. V trimming: 4 bases; J trimming: 6 bases; junction bases outside the gene matches: 3. This CDR3 contains 14 residues. Germline V gene sequence: CDR1 SNHLY, CDR2 FYNNEI. The CDR3 DNA follows: TGTGCCAGCAGTGGAAGCGGGGGGGGCAATGAGCAGTTCTTC. The encoded protein is CASSGSGGGNEQFF. Together with reference TRBV2 and TRBJ2-1, the CDR3 gives the full variable domain: EPEVTQTPSHQVTQMGQEVILRCVPISNHLYFYWYRQILGQKVEFLVSFYNNEISEKSEIFDDQFSVERPDGSNFTLKIRSTKLEDSAMYFCASSGSGGGNEQFFGPGTRLTVL.

The chain joins TRBV20-1 to TRBJ1-2, with D maybe TRBD1 (5 bases). Germline CDR1 reads DFQATT; CDR2 reads SNEGSKA (reference sequence). V lost 6 bases and J lost 3, with 8 bases in between. The CDR3 covers 11 residues. CDR3 in DNA: TGCAGTGCCAAGACAGACTATGGCTACACCTTC. It yields the protein CSAKTDYGYTF.

This clone has just one count. The genes are TRBV18 and TRBJ2-7, with D perhaps TRBD2 (5 bases). The CDR3 runs 14 residues. The germline CDR1 and CDR2 sequences are KGHSH and LQKENI. V lost 3 bases and J 4 bases, leaving 13 bases between the germline ends. CDR3 amino acids: CASSPRVEAYEQYF. The CDR3 bases are TGTGCCAGCTCACCCCGGGTGGAGGCTTACGAGCAGTACTTC. The whole variable domain, remainder taken from reference TRBV18 and TRBJ2-7, is NAGVMQNPRHLVRRRGQEARLRCSPMKGHSHVYWYRQLPEEGLKFMVYLQKENIIDESGMPKERFSAEFPKEGPSILRIQQVVRGDSAAYFCASSPRVEAYEQYFGPGTRLTVT.

The chain links TRBV7-9 to TRBJ2-7, with D possibly matching TRBD1 (5 bases). CDR1 SEHNR and CDR2 FQNEAQ come from the germline V gene (reference sequence). The CDR3 sequence is 13 residues long. The V end was cut by 6 bases, the J end by 0 bases, with 9 bases between. CDR3 bases: TGTGCCAGCAGGGGGCTGGCCTCCTACGAGCAGTACTTC. This gives the protein CASRGLASYEQYF. The variable domain in full, with the rest retrieved from reference TRBV7-9 and TRBJ2-7, is DTGVSQNPRHKITKRGQNVTFRCDPISEHNRLYWYRQTLGQGPEFLTYFQNEAQLEKSRLLSDRFSAERPKGSFSTLEIQRTEQGDSAMYLCASRGLASYEQYFGPGTRLTVT.

The rearrangement links TRBV7-8 to TRBJ1-1; weak D call: TRBD1 (6 bases). This CDR3 spans 15 amino acids. The V end was cut by 0 bases, the J end by 8 bases, with 16 bases between. Germline CDR1 and CDR2: SGHVS and FQNEAQ. The CDR3 DNA follows: TGTGCCAGCAGCTTAGCTCCTTCGGACAGCACAGAAGCTTTCTTT. Its protein is CASSLAPSDSTEAFF.

This chain uses TRBV30 with TRBJ1-2; 10 bases map to TRBD1. The CDR3 extends over 14 amino acids. Germline values: CDR1 GTSNPN, CDR2 SVGIG (reference sequence). V trimming: 0 bases; J trimming: 5 bases; junction bases outside the gene matches: 3. CDR3 residues: CAWSVPGQGYGYTF. DNA for the CDR3: TGTGCCTGGAGTGTACCGGGACAGGGGTATGGCTACACCTTC.

This chain links TRBV27 with TRBJ1-1; 7 bases are shared with TRBD1. Germline V gene data show CDR1 as MNHEY and CDR2 as SMNVEV (reference sequence). V trimming: 6 bases; J trimming: 5 bases; junction bases outside the gene matches: 15. The CDR3 loop spans 16 amino acids. CDR3 DNA: TGTGCCAGCAGCCGCTTAGGGGGCGCGTCGGAAACTGAAGCTTTCTTT. This codes for CASSRLGGASETEAFF.

The rearrangement joins TRBV6-6 to TRBJ1-1, with a tentative D call TRBD1 (5 bases). The germline CDR1 and CDR2 sequences are MNHNY and SVGAGI (reference sequence). V lost 4 bases and J 1 base, leaving 7 bases between the germline ends. The CDR3 length is 13 residues. CDR3 DNA: TGTGCCAGCAGTTTAGGACAGAACACTGAAGCTTTCTTT. It codes for CASSLGQNTEAFF.

The rearrangement uses TRBV3-1 (or the pseudogene TRBV3-2) and TRBJ2-2, with D possibly matching TRBD2 (7 bases). Trimming pared 0 bases from V and 6 bases from J, leaving 11 bases between. The CDR3 has 15 residues. Germline V gives CDR1 LGHDT, CDR2 YNNKEL (reference sequence). CDR3 bases: TGTGCCAGCAGCCAAGACACCGGGGGGCCCGGGGAGCTGTTTTTT. Its protein is CASSQDTGGPGELFF.

The chain carries TRBV5-1 and TRBJ1-4; D perhaps matches TRBD1 (5 bases). Trimming removed 0 bases at V and 2 bases at J, with 8 bases between. Germline CDR1 reads SGHRS; CDR2 reads YFSETQ. The CDR3 runs 15 residues. This CDR3 is CASSLARGTNEKLFF. For the CDR3, the DNA is TGCGCCAGCAGCTTGGCTCGGGGGACTAATGAAAAACTGTTTTTT. Full variable domain (remainder filled in from reference TRBV5-1 and TRBJ1-4): KAGVTQTPRYLIKTRGQQVTLSCSPISGHRSVSWYQQTPGQGLQFLFEYFSETQRNKGNFPGRFSGRQFSNSRSEMNVSTLELGDSALYLCASSLARGTNEKLFFGSGTQLSVL.

The gene calls are TRBV3-1 (or the pseudogene TRBV3-2) and TRBJ2-2; 10 positions agree with TRBD1. CDR1 and CDR2 from the germline V gene are LGHDT and YNNKEL (reference sequence). The CDR3 is made up of 18 amino acids. J lost 6 bases, V lost 2 bases, and 12 bases had no gene match. The CDR3 nucleotides are TGTGCCAGCAGCCAATCGATGCTCGGGACAGGGGACCCCGGGGAGCTGTTTTTT. This sequence encodes CASSQSMLGTGDPGELFF.

The chain has TRBV6-6 and TRBJ2-7; possibly TRBD2 for D (5 bases). With 6 bases removed from V and 2 bases from J, the gap between germline ends came to 8 bases. CDR3 length: 12 amino acids. CDR1 and CDR2 from the germline V gene are MNHNY and SVGAGI (reference sequence). CDR3 bases: TGTGCCAGCAGAGACGGGGCCTACGAGCAGTACTTC. This codes for CASRDGAYEQYF.

This clone was recorded once. This chain joins TRBV7-9 and TRBJ2-7; 8 bases line up with TRBD2. The CDR3 covers 16 residues. Germline-derived CDR1 and CDR2 are SEHNR and FQNEAQ (reference sequence). The junction had 11 bases not matched to a gene; V was cut back by 5 bases and J by 2 bases. This chain's CDR3 is CASSPTLTGGAYEQYF. The CDR3 DNA is TGTGCCAGCAGCCCAACTTTAACCGGGGGGGCCTACGAGCAGTACTTC.

This clone was seen a single time. The V and J genes are TRBV7-2 and TRBJ1-2, with 7 bases lining up with TRBD1. Germline V gene lookup returns CDR1 SGHTA and CDR2 FQGNSA. The CDR3 sequence is 17 residues long. Trimming took 0 bases from V and 4 from J; bases not matched to a gene: 11. CDR3 DNA sequence: TGTGCCAGCAGCTTAGCAGGGGGCCGGGGTGTCGGCTATGGCTACACCTTC. It is translated as CASSLAGGRGVGYGYTF.

The chain has TRBV10-3 and TRBJ1-3; D remains unclear. CDR3 length equals 15 residues. Germline CDR1 reads ENHRY; CDR2 reads SYGVKD. Trimming removed 4 bases from V and 0 bases from J, with 10 bases in between. This CDR3 reads CAISAVTDSGNTIYF. CDR3 bases: TGTGCCATCAGTGCTGTTACAGACTCTGGAAACACCATATATTTT.

V is TRBV5-5 and J is TRBJ1-4; no firm D call. Deletions cut 1 base from V and 7 bases from J, with 14 bases between. CDR1 and CDR2 (germline): SGHKS, YYEKEE (reference sequence). This CDR3 has 15 residues. The CDR3 DNA follows: TGTGCCAGCAGCTTGTTCGGCGGGGAGGGTGAAAAACTGTTTTTT. Its protein product is CASSLFGGEGEKLFF.

V usage is TRBV18 and J usage is TRBJ1-1, with no clear D. The CDR3 is 14 amino acids. V dropped 0 bases and J dropped 1 base, with 6 bases sitting between them. CDR1 is KGHSH and CDR2 is LQKENI in the germline V gene. CDR3 DNA sequence: TGTGCCAGCTCACCACCGCAGAAGAACACTGAAGCTTTCTTT. It translates to CASSPPQKNTEAFF.

The chain joins TRBV5-6 to TRBJ2-3, with D perhaps matching TRBD1 (5 bases). Germline V gene lookup returns CDR1 SGHDT and CDR2 YYEEEE. There are 17 residues in the CDR3. Trimming pared 4 bases from V and 3 bases from J, leaving 21 bases between. CDR3 loop: CASSPVLSKGKTDTQYF. The DNA of the CDR3 is TGTGCCAGCAGCCCGGTCCTGAGCAAGGGGAAAACAGATACGCAGTATTTT.

The chain couples TRBV6-6 to TRBJ1-6; 9 bases match TRBD1. This CDR3 spans 13 amino acids. V shed 6 bases and J 10 bases; nucleotides not matched to a gene: 4. CDR1 is MNHNY and CDR2 is SVGAGI in the germline V gene (reference sequence). The CDR3 region has the DNA TGTGCCAGCAGAGGACAGGGGAGATCACCCCTCCACTTT. Its protein product is CASRGQGRSPLHF.

The gene calls are TRBV19 and TRBJ2-7; 10 positions match TRBD1. The CDR3 sequence is 11 residues long. V dropped 10 bases and J dropped 6; count of bases not matched to a gene: 3. CDR1 is LNHDA, CDR2 SQIVND, per germline (reference sequence). The CDR3 loop reads CAIGTGAEQYF. CDR3 in DNA: TGTGCCATCGGGACAGGGGCCGAGCAGTACTTC.

CDR3 sequence reads: CASSWGLTGTGPSMGYGYTF. CDR3 sequence (DNA): TGCGCCAGCAGCTGGGGGCTTACCGGGACAGGCCCCTCTATGGGCTATGGCTACACCTTC. This chain connects TRBV5-1 to TRBJ1-2, with 8 bases matching TRBD1. Germline V lookup: CDR1 SGHRS, CDR2 YFSETQ. The V segment lost 3 bases and the J segment 4 bases; nucleotides outside the gene matches: 23. This CDR3 spans 20 amino acids.

The chain is built from TRBV7-2 and TRBJ1-2; D not certain. Trimming took 5 bases from V and 3 from J, leaving 10 bases between them. The germline V gene encodes CDR1 SGHTA and CDR2 FQGNSA. CDR3 length: 13 residues. The CDR3 here is CASSRGSHYGYTF. In nucleotides, the CDR3 is TGTGCCAGCAGCCGCGGGTCTCACTATGGCTACACCTTC. Full variable domain (rest looked up from reference TRBV7-2 and TRBJ1-2): GAGVSQSPSNKVTEKGKDVELRCDPISGHTALYWYRQSLGQGLEFLIYFQGNSAPDKSGLPSDRFSAERTGGSVSTLTIQRTQQEDSAVYLCASSRGSHYGYTFGSGTRLTVV.

The rearrangement joins TRBV15 to TRBJ2-5; no reliable D call. This CDR3 spans 16 amino acids. V lost 4 bases to trimming and J lost 5 bases, with 20 bases between them. The V gene's germline CDR1 is LNHNV and CDR2 YYDKDF (reference sequence). The CDR3 nucleotides are TGTGCCACCAGCAATCCCGTCTACAGCCAGTGGGAGACCCAGTACTTC. This encodes CATSNPVYSQWETQYF. Looking up the rest from reference TRBV15 and TRBJ2-5 gives the full variable domain: DAMVIQNPRYQVTQFGKPVTLSCSQTLNHNVMYWYQQKSSQAPKLLFHYYDKDFNNEADTPDNFQSRRPNTSFCFLDIRSPGLGDTAMYLCATSNPVYSQWETQYFGPGTRLLVL.